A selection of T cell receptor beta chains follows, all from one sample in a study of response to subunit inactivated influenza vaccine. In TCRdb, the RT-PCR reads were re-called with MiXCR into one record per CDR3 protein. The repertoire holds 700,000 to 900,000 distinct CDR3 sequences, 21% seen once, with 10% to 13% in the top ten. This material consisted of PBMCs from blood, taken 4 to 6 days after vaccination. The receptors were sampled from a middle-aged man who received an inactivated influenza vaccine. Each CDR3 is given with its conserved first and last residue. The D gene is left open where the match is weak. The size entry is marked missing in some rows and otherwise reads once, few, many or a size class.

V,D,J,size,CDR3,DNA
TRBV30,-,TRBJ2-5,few,CAWSRHQGETQYF,TGTGCCTGGAGTCGACACCAGGGGGAGACCCAGTACTTC
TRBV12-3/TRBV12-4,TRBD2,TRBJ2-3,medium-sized,CASSSRREVTDTQYF,TGTGCCAGCAGTTCACGGCGGGAGGTAACAGATACGCAGTATTTT
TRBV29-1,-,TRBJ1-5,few,CSVETGNNQPQHF,TGCAGCGTTGAAACAGGGAACAATCAGCCCCAGCATTTT
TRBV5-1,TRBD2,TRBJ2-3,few,CASSSGGLAGVPDTQYF,TGCGCCAGCAGCTCGGGAGGTCTAGCGGGAGTCCCCGATACGCAGTATTTT
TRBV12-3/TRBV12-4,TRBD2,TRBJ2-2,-,CASSPSGSSNTGELFF,TGTGCCAGCAGTCCTAGCGGGAGTTCGAACACCGGGGAGCTGTTTTTT
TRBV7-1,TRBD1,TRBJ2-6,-,CASSSADLPGQGFSGANVLTF,TGTGCCAGCAGCTCAGCAGATCTACCGGGACAGGGATTCTCTGGGGCCAACGTCCTGACTTTC
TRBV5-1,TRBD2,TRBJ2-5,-,CASSLGLAGVQQETQYF,TGCGCCAGCAGCTTGGGGCTAGCGGGAGTACAACAAGAGACCCAGTACTTC
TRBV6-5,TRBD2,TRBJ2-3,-,CASSYSSGGMAQYF,TGTGCCAGCAGTTACTCTAGCGGGGGGATGGCGCAGTATTTT
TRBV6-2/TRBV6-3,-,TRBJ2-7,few,CASSYGLAIPSYEQYF,TGTGCCAGCAGTTATGGACTGGCTATTCCATCCTACGAGCAGTACTTC
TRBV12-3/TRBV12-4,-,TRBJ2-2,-,CASNPGPYTGELFF,TGTGCCAGCAACCCGGGACCCTACACCGGGGAGCTGTTTTTT
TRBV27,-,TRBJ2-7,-,CASSFQAGMYEQYF,TGTGCCAGCAGTTTTCAGGCCGGGATGTACGAGCAGTACTTC
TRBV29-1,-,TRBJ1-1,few,CSVGDGKGEAFF,TGCAGCGTTGGCGATGGAAAAGGCGAAGCTTTCTTT
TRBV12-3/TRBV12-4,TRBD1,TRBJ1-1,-,CASSSRTGGASEAFF,TGTGCCAGCAGTTCCCGGACAGGGGGCGCTTCTGAAGCTTTCTTT
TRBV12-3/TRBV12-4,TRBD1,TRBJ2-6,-,CASSPTTGDGANVLTF,TGTGCCAGCAGTCCTACGACAGGGGACGGGGCCAACGTCCTGACTTTC
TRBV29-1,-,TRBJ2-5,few,CSLVWGQETQYF,TGCAGCCTTGTCTGGGGGCAAGAGACCCAGTACTTC
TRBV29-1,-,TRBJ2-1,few,CSVGGRWSDEQFF,TGCAGCGTCGGAGGGAGGTGGTCGGATGAGCAGTTCTTC
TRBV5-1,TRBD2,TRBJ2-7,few,CASSSKPLAGVSEQYF,TGCGCCAGCAGCTCAAAACCTTTGGCGGGAGTAAGCGAGCAGTACTTC
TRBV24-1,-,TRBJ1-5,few,CATSDPRSNQPQHF,TGTGCCACCAGTGATCCCCGTAGCAATCAGCCCCAGCATTTT
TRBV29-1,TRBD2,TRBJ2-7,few,CSVMTSGDYEQYF,TGCAGCGTTATGACTAGCGGGGACTACGAGCAGTACTTC
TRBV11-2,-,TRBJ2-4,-,CASSPSPFGTLAKNIQYF,TGTGCCAGCAGCCCAAGTCCCTTCGGCACCCTAGCCAAAAACATTCAGTACTTC
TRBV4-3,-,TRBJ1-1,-,CASSRSYIRVLGEAFF,TGCGCCAGCAGCCGATCTTACATTAGGGTTCTTGGTGAAGCTTTCTTT
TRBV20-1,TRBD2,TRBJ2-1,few,CSANGLVYNEQFF,TGCAGTGCTAACGGACTAGTCTACAATGAGCAGTTCTTC
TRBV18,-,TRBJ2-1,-,CASSPPISYNEQFF,TGTGCCAGCTCACCACCGATCTCCTACAATGAGCAGTTCTTC
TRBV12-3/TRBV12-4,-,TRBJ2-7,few,CASSLNHHEQYF,TGTGCCAGCAGTTTAAATCACCACGAGCAGTACTTC
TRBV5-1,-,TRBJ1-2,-,CASSLGTNIDGYTF,TGCGCCAGCAGCTTGGGGACAAATATTGATGGCTACACCTTC
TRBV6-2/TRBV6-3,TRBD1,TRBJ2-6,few,CASSYRDRDSSGANVLTF,TGTGCCAGCAGTTACCGGGACAGGGATTCCTCTGGGGCCAACGTCCTGACTTTC
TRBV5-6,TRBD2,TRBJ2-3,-,CASSLSGTPDTQYF,TGTGCCAGCAGCCTTAGCGGGACGCCCGATACGCAGTATTTT
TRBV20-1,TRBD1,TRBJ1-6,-,CSAGDSGGDSPLHF,TGCAGTGCTGGAGATTCAGGGGGCGATTCACCCCTCCACTTT
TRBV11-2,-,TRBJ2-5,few,CASSPDGATQYF,TGTGCCAGCAGCCCTGACGGGGCGACCCAGTACTTC
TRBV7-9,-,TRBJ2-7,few,CASSPPGQHTYEQYF,TGTGCCAGCAGCCCTCCAGGGCAGCACACCTACGAGCAGTACTTC
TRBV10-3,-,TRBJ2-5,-,CAISPTGNRTQYF,TGTGCCATCAGTCCTACAGGGAATCGGACCCAGTACTTC
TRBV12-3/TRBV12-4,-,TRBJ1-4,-,CASSLDGKGEKLFF,TGTGCCAGCAGTTTAGATGGGAAGGGCGAAAAACTGTTTTTT
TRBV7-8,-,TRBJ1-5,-,CASSLAWGLGNQPQHF,TGTGCCAGCAGCTTAGCTTGGGGCCTGGGCAATCAGCCCCAGCATTTT
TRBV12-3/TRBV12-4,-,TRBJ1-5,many,CASSGGRAIQPQHF,TGTGCCAGCAGCGGAGGCAGGGCCATTCAGCCCCAGCATTTT
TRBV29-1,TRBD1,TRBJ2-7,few,CSAPIPGQGGYEQYF,TGCAGCGCCCCCATCCCGGGACAGGGGGGCTACGAGCAGTACTTC
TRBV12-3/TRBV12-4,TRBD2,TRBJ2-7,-,CASSFASGSEQYF,TGTGCCAGCAGTTTTGCTAGCGGGAGCGAGCAGTACTTC
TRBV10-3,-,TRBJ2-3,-,CAISELWVTSTDTQYF,TGTGCCATCAGTGAGTTGTGGGTGACTAGCACAGATACGCAGTATTTT
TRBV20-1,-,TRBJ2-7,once,CSAAPSGAHEQYF,TGCAGTGCGGCGCCGTCGGGGGCCCACGAGCAGTACTTC
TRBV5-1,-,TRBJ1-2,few,CASSLDGQGGLGYTF,TGCGCCAGCAGCTTGGATGGGCAGGGTGGTCTTGGCTACACCTTC
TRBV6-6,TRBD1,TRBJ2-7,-,CASRGTGNYEQYF,TGTGCCAGCAGAGGGACAGGGAACTACGAGCAGTACTTC
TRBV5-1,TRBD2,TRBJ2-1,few,CASSSTGTSGRSEQFF,TGCGCCAGCAGCTCCACCGGGACTAGCGGGAGAAGTGAGCAGTTCTTC
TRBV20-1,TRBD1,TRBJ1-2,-,CSARMVQGNLYGYTF,TGCAGTGCTAGAATGGTACAGGGGAATCTTTATGGCTACACCTTC
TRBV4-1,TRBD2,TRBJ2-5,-,CASSPRPLGTSGGGEETQYF,TGCGCCAGCAGCCCGCGACCGCTAGGGACTAGCGGGGGGGGTGAAGAGACCCAGTACTTC
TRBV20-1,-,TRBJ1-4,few,CSASEGGNEKLFF,TGCAGTGCTTCCGAAGGAGGGAATGAAAAACTGTTTTTT
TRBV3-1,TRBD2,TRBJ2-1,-,CATSRLAGENNEQFF,TGTGCCACCAGCCGACTAGCGGGGGAGAACAATGAGCAGTTCTTC
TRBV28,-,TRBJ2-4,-,CASSYFAKNIQYF,TGTGCCAGCAGTTACTTCGCCAAAAACATTCAGTACTTC
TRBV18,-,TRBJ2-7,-,CASSPGLSIYEQYF,TGTGCCAGCTCACCGGGACTGTCAATCTACGAGCAGTACTTC
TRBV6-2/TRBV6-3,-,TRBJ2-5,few,CASSYSVGAPQETQYF,TGTGCCAGCAGTTACTCGGTCGGAGCGCCGCAAGAGACCCAGTACTTC
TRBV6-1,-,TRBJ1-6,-,CASRQFYNSPLHF,TGTGCCTCTCGCCAATTCTACAATTCACCCCTCCACTTT
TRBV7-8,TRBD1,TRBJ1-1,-,CASSLTGQGITEAFF,TGTGCCAGCAGCTTGACGGGACAGGGCATCACTGAAGCTTTCTTT
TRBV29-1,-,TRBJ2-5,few,CSVDSGWQGGTQYF,TGCAGCGTTGATTCCGGCTGGCAAGGGGGGACCCAGTACTTC
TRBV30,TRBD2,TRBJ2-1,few,CAWEREQSYNEQFF,TGTGCCTGGGAGCGGGAGCAGTCCTACAATGAGCAGTTCTTC
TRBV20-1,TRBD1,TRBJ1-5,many,CSASKDRANQPQHF,TGCAGTGCCTCGAAGGACAGGGCCAATCAGCCCCAGCATTTT
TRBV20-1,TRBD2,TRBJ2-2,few,CSAKAGVEGELFF,TGCAGTGCTAAGGCGGGGGTCGAAGGGGAGCTGTTTTTT
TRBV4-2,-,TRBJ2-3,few,CASSSTEGSTDTQYF,TGTGCCAGCAGCTCCACCGAGGGGAGCACAGATACGCAGTATTTT
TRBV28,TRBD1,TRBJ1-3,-,CASRVTGGADGNTIYF,TGTGCCAGCAGGGTAACAGGGGGCGCGGATGGAAACACCATATATTTT
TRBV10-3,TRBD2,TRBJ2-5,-,CAISPSGRAQETQYF,TGTGCCATCAGTCCTAGCGGGAGGGCCCAAGAGACCCAGTACTTC
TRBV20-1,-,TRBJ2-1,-,CSAPAYSYNEQFF,TGCAGTGCTCCAGCGTACTCCTACAATGAGCAGTTCTTC
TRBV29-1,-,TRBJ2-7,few,CSVEENGAGTYEQYF,TGCAGCGTTGAAGAAAACGGCGCAGGGACCTACGAGCAGTACTTC